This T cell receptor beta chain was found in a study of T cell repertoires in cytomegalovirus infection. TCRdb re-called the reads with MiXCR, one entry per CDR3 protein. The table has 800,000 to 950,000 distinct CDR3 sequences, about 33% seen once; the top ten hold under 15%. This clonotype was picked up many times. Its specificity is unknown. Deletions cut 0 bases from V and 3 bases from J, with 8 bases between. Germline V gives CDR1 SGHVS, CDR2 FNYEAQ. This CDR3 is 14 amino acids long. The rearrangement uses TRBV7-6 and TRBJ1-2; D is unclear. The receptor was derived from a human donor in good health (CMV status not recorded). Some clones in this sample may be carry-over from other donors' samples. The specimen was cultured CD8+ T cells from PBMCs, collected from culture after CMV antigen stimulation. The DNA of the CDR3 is TGTGCCAGCAGCTTAGCCGGTCTGGACTATGGCTACACCTTC. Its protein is CASSLAGLDYGYTF.